These T cell receptor beta chains were read from a single sample in a study of beta chain features in type 1 diabetes. Method: immunoSEQ multiplex PCR; TCRdb's copy keeps in-frame clones and lacks some. This table holds over 700,000 clones, roughly a sixth found once. Specimen: naive CD4+ T cells from blood. These receptors were obtained from a woman younger than 30 in good health. Both conserved end residues are part of each CDR3. Fields, in order: clone size, CDR3 length, J gene, V gene, CDR3 protein. Rows may omit the clone size; those that give it use once, few, many or a size class.

size: few; length: 15; J: TRBJ2-3; V: TRBV7-9; CDR3: CASCLGVSSTDTQYF
size: few; length: 14; J: TRBJ2-2; V: TRBV28; CDR3: CASSSAQNTGELFF
size: NA; length: 15; J: TRBJ2-7; V: TRBV27; CDR3: CASSFRGTASYEQYF
size: once; length: 15; J: TRBJ2-1; V: TRBV18; CDR3: CASSPGRVLDNEQFF
size: NA; length: 16; J: TRBJ2-7; V: TRBV28; CDR3: CASRPTSGRGAYEQYF
size: few; length: 15; J: TRBJ2-7; V: TRBV18; CDR3: CASSPSATTSYEQYF
size: few; length: 16; J: TRBJ2-3; V: TRBV5-4; CDR3: CASSFRLAGVKDTQYF
size: NA; length: 15; J: TRBJ2-3; V: TRBV7-9; CDR3: CASAMQRGLTDTQYF
size: NA; length: 14; J: TRBJ2-1; V: TRBV2; CDR3: CASSEQLDLGEQFF
size: NA; length: 12; J: TRBJ2-1; V: TRBV29-1; CDR3: CSVDIIGNEQFF
size: few; length: 11; J: TRBJ2-1; V: TRBV20-1; CDR3: CSAPLGNEQFF
size: few; length: 18; J: TRBJ2-7; V: TRBV7-9; CDR3: CASSPGTSGRILFYEQYF
size: NA; length: 15; J: TRBJ2-1; V: TRBV27; CDR3: CASSLSAGIYNEQFF
size: few; length: 13; J: TRBJ2-2; V: TRBV10-1; CDR3: CASRKDITGELFF
size: NA; length: 15; J: TRBJ2-3; V: TRBV6-5; CDR3: CASSYSGRSTDTQYF
size: NA; length: 14; J: TRBJ1-3; V: TRBV15; CDR3: CATRGLLAGNTIYF
size: few; length: 12; J: TRBJ2-3; V: TRBV5-1; CDR3: CASSTSRDTQYF
size: few; length: 13; J: TRBJ1-1; V: TRBV11-3; CDR3: CASSLTGNTEAFF
size: NA; length: 16; J: TRBJ1-5; V: TRBV28; CDR3: CAVYALGQGTSQPQHF
size: NA; length: 15; J: TRBJ2-7; V: TRBV7-3; CDR3: CASSWTGGAGTEQYF
size: NA; length: 14; J: TRBJ2-5; V: TRBV11-2; CDR3: CASSLDRGLQTQYF
size: NA; length: 14; J: TRBJ2-3; V: TRBV7-3; CDR3: CASSLSFSTDTQYF
size: NA; length: 14; J: TRBJ2-6; V: TRBV7-2; CDR3: CASSPRAGANVLTF
size: NA; length: 16; J: TRBJ2-3; V: TRBV11-2; CDR3: CASSLQGVLSTDTQYF
size: NA; length: 17; J: TRBJ2-1; V: TRBV7-2; CDR3: CASSLARLAGVRGEQFF
size: NA; length: 15; J: TRBJ2-1; V: TRBV7-2; CDR3: CASTLSGSKYNEQFF
size: NA; length: 12; J: TRBJ1-2; V: TRBV2; CDR3: CASKTADYGYTF
size: NA; length: 14; J: TRBJ2-5; V: TRBV18; CDR3: CASSPPSQGETQYF
size: NA; length: 16; J: TRBJ1-5; V: TRBV4-2; CDR3: CASSLGEARADQPQHF
size: NA; length: 11; J: TRBJ1-2; V: TRBV27; CDR3: CASRGTGGYTF
size: NA; length: 14; J: TRBJ2-2; V: TRBV10-3; CDR3: CAISGTGNTGELFF
size: NA; length: 15; J: TRBJ1-1; V: TRBV9; CDR3: CASSGTGGEGTEAFF
size: few; length: 15; J: TRBJ2-1; V: TRBV5-4; CDR3: CASSFTGGSYNEQFF
size: few; length: 13; J: TRBJ2-2; V: TRBV19; CDR3: CASSIQQARELFF
size: NA; length: 16; J: TRBJ2-1; V: TRBV29-1; CDR3: CSVGILAASSYNEQFF
size: NA; length: 16; J: TRBJ2-7; V: TRBV18; CDR3: CASSRGLAGVTYEQYF
size: few; length: 19; J: TRBJ2-3; V: TRBV1; CDR3: CTSSRKEAGGPGRSDTQYF
size: NA; length: 15; J: TRBJ1-5; V: TRBV5-6; CDR3: CASSLTGVSNQPQHF
size: few; length: 20; J: TRBJ2-3; V: TRBV4-3; CDR3: CASSQVPPGTSGASTDTQYF
size: NA; length: 16; J: TRBJ2-6; V: TRBV28; CDR3: CATRARAHSGANVLTF
size: NA; length: 15; J: TRBJ2-7; V: TRBV5-1; CDR3: CASSFLEGLLDEQYF
size: NA; length: 15; J: TRBJ1-4; V: TRBV2; CDR3: CASSELAGTNEKLFF